These 2 T cell receptor beta chains were all obtained from the same sample, sequenced in a study of blood T cell repertoires in COVID-19. Only in-frame clones appear in the TCRdb table, and some are missing; sequencing was by immunoSEQ multiplex PCR. Of roughly 330,000 clones listed, 80% to 90% are singletons. The sample taken for sequencing was peripheral blood. All receptors come from a woman aged 50 to 60 with acute or convalescent COVID-19.

The chain couples TRBV5-1 to TRBJ1-4, with TRBD1 matching 7 bases. Germline V gene data show CDR1 as SGHRS and CDR2 as YFSETQ. CDR3 size: 16 residues. Germline trimming cut 4 bases from V and 4 bases from J; bases unmatched to any gene: 10. The DNA of the CDR3 is TGCGCCAGCAGCCCCTCCCCGGGACAGAGTAATGAAAAACTGTTTTTT. Protein sequence: CASSPSPGQSNEKLFF.

The V and J genes are TRBV29-1 and TRBJ1-1, with D possibly TRBD1 on 6 matching bases. This CDR3 is built from 13 residues. From germline, CDR1 is SQVTM and CDR2 ANQGSEA. V lost 1 base, J lost 7 bases, and 13 bases lay in between. In DNA, the CDR3 is TGCAGCGTTGAAGCCCTGACAGGCATTGAAGCTTTCTTT. Translated: CSVEALTGIEAFF.